This is a list of T cell receptor beta chains from one sample in a study of blood T cell repertoires in COVID-19. Clones were read by immunoSEQ multiplex PCR, and TCRdb kept only the in-frame ones, dropping some. In the table there are 300,000 to 350,000 clones, roughly 90% of which are singletons. Input material: peripheral blood. Receptors were obtained from a man in his thirties or forties with COVID-19, enrolled during active disease. Both conserved end residues are trimmed from each CDR3. Clone size, where shown, is once, few, many, or a class for clones that have expanded.

abundance	v_gene	j_gene	CDR3aa
.	TRBV18	TRBJ2-2	ASSLEQGFDTGELF
few	TRBV27	TRBJ1-2	ASSLLGDALNGYT
.	TRBV19	TRBJ2-7	AVGNAGWSVYEQY
.	TRBV27	TRBJ2-7	ASSLSDGNEQY
.	TRBV29-1	TRBJ1-2	SVAADSVRGYT
few	TRBV3-1/TRBV3-2	TRBJ2-1	ASARQGPGEQF
.	TRBV15	TRBJ1-5	ATSRGGDSNQPQH
.	TRBV6-1	TRBJ2-1	ASSESSWLYNEQF
.	TRBV3-1/TRBV3-2	TRBJ2-1	ASSQRRTGSLALGFNEQF
.	TRBV6-2/TRBV6-3	TRBJ2-3	ASSYRGPDTQY
few	TRBV6-5	TRBJ1-3	ASRQGGHGNTIY
.	TRBV12-5	TRBJ2-7	ASGLVVGTGVSEQY
.	TRBV19	TRBJ2-1	ASSIVLRRREYNEQF
.	TRBV5-4	TRBJ2-7	ASSLPPITEQY
.	TRBV29-1	TRBJ2-1	SGWEGVGNEQF
.	TRBV5-4	TRBJ1-4	ASSLGADRAEKLF
.	TRBV4-3	TRBJ2-2	ASSQAVATGELF
.	TRBV6-2/TRBV6-3	TRBJ2-7	ASSFPPYEQY
.	TRBV28	TRBJ2-7	ASSLRGEHYEQY
few	TRBV7-8	TRBJ1-2	ASSLGQGYGYT
.	TRBV24-1	TRBJ2-5	ATSDSPGQGPVETQY
.	TRBV19	TRBJ1-1	ASSIIGRGPSEAF
once	TRBV6-1	TRBJ1-2	ASSEATGAYGYT
once	TRBV9	TRBJ2-3	ASSVVGSGVPDTQY
.	TRBV4-3	TRBJ2-7	ASSQDEGTGSYEQY
.	TRBV6-2/TRBV6-3	TRBJ2-2	ASSYTIDRGLGTGELF
.	TRBV28	TRBJ1-2	ASRLTGEGHGYT
few	TRBV5-6	TRBJ2-5	ASRLEGLQETQY
.	TRBV7-3	TRBJ1-2	ASSPLRQGDYT
.	TRBV20-1	TRBJ2-1	SASLSRRGEQF
.	TRBV27	TRBJ2-1	ASSLSSIWGGEQF
.	TRBV19	TRBJ1-5	ASSMVDGTHQPQH
.	TRBV18	TRBJ2-2	ASSQGLVTGELF
.	TRBV27	TRBJ1-2	ASSLTAVTAYGYT
.	TRBV28	TRBJ2-5	ASSLGLASAETQY
.	TRBV5-1	TRBJ2-5	ASSIGTVQETQY
.	TRBV2	TRBJ2-5	ASAILETQY
once	TRBV29-1	TRBJ1-2	SVPGINYGYT
.	TRBV6-4	TRBJ1-4	ASSEGWIEGVGYEKLF
few	TRBV19	TRBJ2-3	ASSIWAGDSPSTDTQY
.	TRBV7-2	TRBJ1-1	ASSFGTANTEAF
.	TRBV28	TRBJ1-5	ASTPTGRIRPQH
.	TRBV11-1	TRBJ1-1	ASSLAPYIGSNTEAF
.	TRBV10-2	TRBJ1-1	ASSQQGALKAF